This T cell receptor (beta chain) was profiled in a study of cytomegalovirus exposure and HLA in healthy donors. Germline V gene data show CDR1 as WSHSY and CDR2 as SAAADI. This CDR3 has 17 residues. J lost 2 bases, V lost 4 bases, and 9 bases had no gene match. Donors counted as nominally healthy when sampled, yet unrecorded immune exposures were likely. A multiplex PCR was run with 60 Vbeta primers and 13 Jbeta primers. Produced via immunoSEQ multiplex PCR; TCRdb's table is partial and in-frame only. The data contain around 140,000 clones, over 80% of them seen just once; the ten biggest clones take up roughly 2.8%. In its sample, this clone was seen a few times.

The sequenced sample consisted of PBMCs. This clonotype was sampled from a young woman in good health and CMV-seronegative. The chain is built from TRBV10-2 and TRBJ2-2, with 8 bases that match TRBD2. CDR3 region: CASSGVGGLVNTGELFF. The DNA of the CDR3 is TGCGCCAGCAGTGGCGTGGGGGGACTAGTTAACACCGGGGAGCTGTTTTTT.